Listed below are T cell receptor beta chains from one sample, sequenced in a study of somatic mutations in cytotoxic T cells in rheumatoid arthritis. Sequencing was performed with immunoSEQ multiplex PCR; in TCRdb, only in-frame clones are kept and a portion is missing. The repertoire includes more than 10,000 clones, roughly 80% of them detected once, and approximately 15% sits in the top ten. The specimen was CD8+ T cells sorted from blood. These receptors all stem from a woman aged 60-75 years in good health. CDR3s include the opening cysteine and the closing phenylalanine or tryptophan. The D gene is left open where the match is weak. Some rows have no size entry. The others give once, few or many, or a class for an expanded clone.

clone_size	d_call	v_call	j_call	cdr3_aa	cdr3_nt
NA	NA	TRBV7-9	TRBJ1-2	CASSPRTDYGYTF	TGTGCCAGCAGCCCTCGGACAGACTATGGCTACACCTTC
NA	NA	TRBV18	TRBJ2-2	CASSPLSRGSHTGELFF	TGTGCCAGCTCACCACTCTCAAGGGGAAGTCACACCGGGGAGCTGTTTTTT
NA	TRBD2	TRBV9	TRBJ2-1	CASSVEGLGNEQFF	TGTGCCAGCAGCGTAGAGGGACTAGGGAATGAGCAGTTCTTC
few	NA	TRBV28	TRBJ1-2	CASKSADSYGYTF	TGTGCCAGCAAAAGTGCGGATTCCTATGGCTACACCTTC
NA	TRBD1	TRBV7-8	TRBJ1-4	CASSPVRTGVWTNEKLFF	TGTGCCAGCAGCCCCGTGAGAACAGGGGTGTGGACTAATGAAAAACTGTTTTTT
NA	NA	TRBV11-2	TRBJ1-1	CASSLEEGLGTEAFF	TGTGCCAGCAGCTTAGAGGAGGGTTTGGGCACTGAAGCTTTCTTT
NA	TRBD1	TRBV7-9	TRBJ2-3	CASSPSRQGSADTQYF	TGTGCCAGCAGCCCCTCCCGACAGGGATCGGCAGATACGCAGTATTTT
once	TRBD1	TRBV6-6	TRBJ1-4	CASSPGQDTEKLFF	TGTGCCAGCAGTCCTGGACAGGATACTGAAAAACTGTTTTTT
NA	NA	TRBV29-1	TRBJ2-1	CSVTRGTGSYNEQFF	TGCAGCGTTACAAGGGGCACGGGCTCCTACAATGAGCAGTTCTTC
NA	NA	TRBV6-6	TRBJ1-2	CASRSGYGYTF	TGTGCCAGCAGATCGGGATATGGCTACACCTTC
NA	NA	TRBV5-6	TRBJ2-3	CASSTSLGDTQYF	TGTGCCAGCAGCACCTCCCTAGGTGATACGCAGTATTTT
once	NA	TRBV6-5	TRBJ2-1	CASSSDRLSSYNEQFF	TGTGCCAGCAGTTCCGACAGGTTGAGCTCCTACAATGAGCAGTTCTTC
NA	TRBD1	TRBV6-6	TRBJ2-7	CASLGAGGQDEQYF	TGTGCCAGCCTGGGGGCAGGGGGCCAGGACGAGCAGTACTTC
NA	TRBD2	TRBV2	TRBJ2-3	CASSEGFGGVDTQYF	TGTGCCAGCAGTGAGGGGTTCGGGGGGGTAGATACGCAGTATTTT
NA	TRBD2	TRBV30	TRBJ2-3	CASSGGTPSTDTQYF	TGTGCCTCTAGCGGGGGGACCCCTAGCACAGATACGCAGTATTTT
NA	TRBD1	TRBV14	TRBJ1-1	CASSSRTGGDTEAFF	TGTGCCAGCAGCTCACGGACAGGGGGGGACACTGAAGCTTTCTTT
few	NA	TRBV6-5	TRBJ2-1	CASRISGNYNEQFF	TGTGCCAGCAGGATTAGCGGAAACTACAATGAGCAGTTCTTC
NA	TRBD1	TRBV28	TRBJ2-2	CASSGTGTGGVGELFF	TGTGCCAGCAGTGGAACCGGGACAGGGGGTGTCGGGGAGCTGTTTTTT
few	TRBD1	TRBV30	TRBJ2-7	CAWLQGAREQYF	TGTGCCTGGTTACAGGGGGCGCGGGAGCAGTACTTC
NA	TRBD1	TRBV5-4	TRBJ1-1	CASIQGALEAFF	TGTGCCAGCATTCAGGGGGCGCTCGAAGCTTTCTTT
NA	NA	TRBV7-9	TRBJ1-1	CASIPNQNTEAFF	TGTGCCAGCATACCTAACCAGAACACTGAAGCTTTCTTT
NA	TRBD1	TRBV28	TRBJ2-2	CASSNLKTGYTGELFF	TGTGCCAGCAGTAACCTTAAGACAGGGTACACCGGGGAGCTGTTTTTT